Below are 13 T cell receptor beta chains sequenced from a single sample in a study of blood T cell repertoires in COVID-19. Data came from immunoSEQ multiplex PCR; TCRdb stores just in-frame clones and leaves some out. This table has approximately 260,000 clones, roughly 80% appearing once. The sequenced sample was peripheral blood. All receptors derive from a woman older than 75 with acute or convalescent COVID-19.

A remark on this clone: The germline gene is not matched at one end of the junction; a read error may be the cause. The chain couples TRBV7-9 to TRBJ1-1, with a tentative D call TRBD1 (5 bases). CDR3 length: 15 residues. The germline CDR1 and CDR2 sequences are SEHNR and FQNEAQ (reference sequence). The DNA of the CDR3 is TGTGCCAGCAGCCTAGCTGGGCAGGGGAACACTGAAGCTTTCTTT. This codes for CASSLAGQGNTEAFF. Variable domain in full (rest from reference TRBV7-9 and TRBJ1-1): DTGVSQNPRHKITKRGQNVTFRCDPISEHNRLYWYRQTLGQGPEFLTYFQNEAQLEKSRLLSDRFSAERPKGSFSTLEIQRTEQGDSAMYLCASSLAGQGNTEAFFGQGTRLTVV.

This chain links TRBV28 with TRBJ2-5, with TRBD2 matching 9 bases. The CDR3 is made up of 14 amino acids. With V trimmed by 6 bases and J by 4 bases, 6 bases remained unmatched. Germline CDR1 is MDHEN and CDR2 is SYDVKM. The DNA for the CDR3 is TGTGCCAGCAGCCGAGCGGGGGGAGGAGAGACCCAGTACTTC. Amino acid sequence: CASSRAGGGETQYF.

The rearrangement joins TRBV7-8 to TRBJ2-3, with D possibly matching TRBD2 (6 bases). This CDR3 is 14 amino acids long. Germline V lookup: CDR1 SGHVS, CDR2 FQNEAQ. V dropped 3 bases and J dropped 5 bases, with 12 bases sitting between them. The CDR3 nucleotides are TGTGCCAGCAGCTTCGACAGACTAGGAGATACGCAGTATTTT. It yields the protein CASSFDRLGDTQYF.

The chain employs TRBV7-8 and TRBJ1-1; weak D call: TRBD1 (6 bases). The CDR3 loop spans 14 amino acids. Germline values: CDR1 SGHVS, CDR2 FQNEAQ. The V end was cut by 5 bases, the J end by 6 bases, with 16 bases between. Here the CDR3 reads CASSGSRGTPEAFF. The CDR3 region has the DNA TGTGCCAGCAGCGGGTCAAGGGGGACCCCTGAAGCTTTCTTT.

The chain employs TRBV18 and TRBJ1-3, with D unresolved. V lost 5 bases and J lost 0, with 11 bases in between. Germline CDR1 reads KGHSH; CDR2 reads LQKENI. This CDR3 contains 15 residues. CDR3 region: CASSNLQISGNTIYF. The CDR3 DNA reads TGTGCCAGCTCAAACCTCCAGATCTCTGGAAACACCATATATTTT.

This clone was seen a few times. V usage is TRBV7-6 and J usage is TRBJ2-2; maybe TRBD2 (6 bases). V was clipped by 4 bases and J by 4 bases, with 19 bases between them. The germline gives CDR1 SGHVS, CDR2 FNYEAQ. CDR3 length equals 17 residues. In DNA, the CDR3 is TGTGCCAGCAGCTCCTCTTTGGCGCGGGGATTCACCGGGGAGCTGTTTTTT. This encodes CASSSSLARGFTGELFF.

The chain employs TRBV9 and TRBJ1-3; tentatively, D is TRBD1 (6 bases). The CDR3 extends over 15 amino acids. Germline CDR1 SGDLS, CDR2 YYNGEE. The V end was cut by 4 bases, the J end by 0 bases, with 11 bases between. The CDR3 sequence is CASSPLQGSGNTIYF. As DNA, the CDR3 is TGTGCCAGCAGCCCCTTACAGGGCTCTGGAAACACCATATATTTT.

This chain joins TRBV18 and TRBJ2-3; D unclear. The germline V and J ends were trimmed by 4 bases and 0 bases, with 8 bases remaining between them. The germline V gene has CDR1 KGHSH and CDR2 LQKENI. This CDR3 is 14 amino acids long. CDR3 sequence: CASSLLSSTDTQYF. The CDR3 DNA reads as TGTGCCAGCTCACTCCTTAGTAGCACAGATACGCAGTATTTT.

For the CDR3, the DNA is TGTGCCAGCAGCCAACTAGCGACGAAGCAGTTCTTC. Translation gives CASSQLATKQFF. The J gene is TRBJ2-1, the V gene TRBV3-1 (or the pseudogene TRBV3-2); a possible D gene is TRBD2 (6 bases). Germline V CDR1 and CDR2: LGHDT, YNNKEL (reference sequence). Trimming removed 2 bases from V and 11 bases from J, with 10 bases in between. The CDR3 is 12 amino acids.

The genes are TRBV5-1 and TRBJ1-1, with 9 bases matching TRBD1. Trimming took 4 bases from V and 3 from J; bases not matched to a gene: 4. The CDR3 extends over 14 amino acids. Germline assignment: CDR1 SGHRS and CDR2 YFSETQ. The CDR3 protein is CASSVQGAYTEAFF. DNA for the CDR3: TGCGCCAGCAGCGTACAGGGGGCTTACACTGAAGCTTTCTTT.

V gene TRBV6-6 combines with J gene TRBJ1-4; 8 bases line up with TRBD1. Germline V CDR1 and CDR2: MNHNY, SVGAGI (reference sequence). This CDR3 region has 16 residues. V shed 5 bases, J shed 2 bases, and the junction held 7 bases outside the gene matches. The CDR3 sequence is CASSTRTGTTNEKLFF. CDR3 DNA sequence: TGTGCCAGCAGTACCCGGACAGGGACCACTAATGAAAAACTGTTTTTT.

This clone was recorded once. V gene TRBV3-1 (or the pseudogene TRBV3-2) combines with J gene TRBJ1-3, with D maybe TRBD1 (5 bases). This CDR3 has 15 amino acids. Germline CDR1 is LGHDT and CDR2 is YNNKEL (reference sequence). V was pared by 3 bases and J by 1 base, with 10 bases between. In DNA form, the CDR3 reads TGTGCCAGCAGCCAGGAAGGGGCATCTGGAAACACCATATATTTT. This translates into CASSQEGASGNTIYF.

The chain carries TRBV28 and TRBJ2-6; 7 bases map to TRBD1. Losses at the gene ends were 7 bases for V and 2 bases for J; bases not matched to a gene: 8. The germline V gene has CDR1 MDHEN and CDR2 SYDVKM. The CDR3 is 16 residues long. CDR3 in amino acids: CASKGAGDPGANVLTF. In DNA, the CDR3 is TGTGCCAGCAAGGGGGCAGGGGACCCTGGGGCCAACGTCCTGACTTTC.